The present T cell receptor (beta chain) was sequenced within a study of CXCR3-negative and CXCR3-positive naive CD8 T cells. Study conclusions and caveats: Comparably high diversity was seen in both naive subsets, and much lower diversity in memory CD8+ cells. Similar TRBV-TRBJ usage was seen in naive cells (both CXCR3-negative and CXCR3-positive), but memory cells differed.

UMI-labeled TRB cDNA libraries were prepared by 5' RACE. TCRdb reanalyzed the 5' RACE reads and collapses them to one entry per CDR3 protein, without DNA. Here the sample table reports 100,000 to 150,000 distinct CDR3 sequences. A remark on this clonotype: Antigen: not known.

The CDR3 runs 15 residues. The germline V gene has CDR1 SGHVS and CDR2 FQNEAQ. Sequenced input: naive CXCR3- CD8+ T cells from blood. This sample's subset: CD45RO-CCR7+CD27+CD95- naive CD8+ T cells lacking CXCR3 (TNR3-). This receptor was obtained from a human donor in good health. Some clones in this sample may be carry-over from other donors' samples. This sequence joins TRBV7-8 and TRBJ2-2; TCRdb's assignment of TRBD2 cannot be checked, as there is no DNA. The CDR3 reads CASPGLAGVSGELFF. Based on the CDR3 plus reference TRBV7-8 and TRBJ2-2, the full variable domain is GAGVSQSPRYKVAKRGQDVALRCDPISGHVSLFWYQQALGQGPEFLTYFQNEAQLDKSGLPSDRFFAERPEGSVSTLKIQRTQQEDSAVYLCASPGLAGVSGELFFGEGSRLTVL.